Detailed here is one TCR beta chain. This clone appeared many times. Its recognized antigen is unknown. Mouse gene names and germline sequences are used here. This specimen comes from a study of CD8+ T cells in alopecia areata (dated by TCRdb to the late 2010s). Notes on the research overall: Skin from C3H/HeJ donors aged about 6-12 months with spontaneous alopecia was grafted onto female C3H/HeJ recipients aged about 7-10 weeks. High-throughput TCRbeta sequencing was used to examine T cell clonal expansion in alopecia areata in both the C3H/HeJ mouse model and human patients. Human TCRbeta sequencing covered scalp tissue and sorted CD4+ and CD8+ peripheral blood T cells from patchy and totalis/universalis alopecia areata patients and healthy controls. Scalp clonality was compared across normal scalp (n=4), patchy alopecia areata scalp (n=8), and alopecia totalis/universalis scalp (n=8). The RNA source kit depended on sample type: the PAXgene miRNA kit for fixed scalp, the miRNeasy kit for PBMCs, and the RNeasy kit for mouse skin. TCRbeta CDR3 regions were amplified by immunoSEQ multiplex PCR with 35 Vbeta forward and 13 Jbeta reverse primers.

Libraries were constructed by the immunoSEQ multiplex PCR assay. RNA was extracted from all samples and reverse transcribed into cDNA, which served as template for TCR sequencing. First-strand cDNA was synthesized with SuperScript III using a 2:1 mix of oligo-dT and random hexamers. A synthetic immune receptor repertoire was used to assess amplification bias, and residual bias was removed computationally. Sequencing of the libraries was done on Illumina HiSeq with 60 bp reads that cover the CDR3, reading from J toward V. As for the original processing: Raw reads were preprocessed for error removal, and CDR3 was defined according to IMGT conventions as running from the conserved cysteine to phenylalanine. Clonality was computed as 1 minus the Shannon entropy, with the entropy normalized by log2 of the number of productive unique TCRs. Whether scalp clones were CD4 or CD8 was inferred by matching scalp TCRbeta sequences against CD4 and CD8 repertoires sorted from blood. TCRdb stores this immuneACCESS table with in-frame sequences only. Part of the clones is absent; in the studies checked, under half of the shortfall reflects unresolved V genes, and no reason is known for the rest. The V and J calls and clone size were taken over from that table, and D and trimming were inferred from the DNA. The sample counts 20,000 or so clones, each observed more than once. The top ten constitute approximately 33% of the sample.

Pooled mouse cutaneous lymph node cells were stained for CD4, CD8alpha, NKG2D, NKG2ACE and other markers, then sorted on a BD Influx. Points the paper makes about the study in general: Unlike mouse skin, which is dominated by gammadelta T cells, normal human skin has resident alphabeta T cells that are also sequenced, and this complicates analysis of the scalp TCR repertoire. Compared with normal scalp, lesional scalp, particularly in alopecia totalis/universalis, had higher clonality and more expanded CD8+ clones, which suggests antigenic drive. Shared TCR sequences between patients were less evident than in mice, which may be partly attributable to HLA diversity in the patient population.

The TCR sequence derives from a C3H/HeJ mouse with alopecia areata. This strain is of MHC haplotype H2-k. Sequencing input: CD8+ T cells sorted from a lymph node.

CDR3 region: CASSDVDSSYEQYF. CDR3 DNA, as far as it was read: TGTGCCAGCAGTGATGTAGACAGCTCCTAT. The rearrangement joined TRBV13-3 to TRBJ2-7; 5 matching bases give a weak D call of TRBD1. The read ends 4 residues before the CDR3 terminus; that terminus is restored from the germline J gene. The germline ends are 7 bases apart after V is trimmed by 0 bases and J by 0 bases. From the germline V gene, CDR1 is NNHDY and CDR2 is SYVADS. The CDR3 starts with the cysteine, ends with the phenylalanine, and has 14 residues. Part of the CDR3 DNA is given, 30 bases translated from base 1.